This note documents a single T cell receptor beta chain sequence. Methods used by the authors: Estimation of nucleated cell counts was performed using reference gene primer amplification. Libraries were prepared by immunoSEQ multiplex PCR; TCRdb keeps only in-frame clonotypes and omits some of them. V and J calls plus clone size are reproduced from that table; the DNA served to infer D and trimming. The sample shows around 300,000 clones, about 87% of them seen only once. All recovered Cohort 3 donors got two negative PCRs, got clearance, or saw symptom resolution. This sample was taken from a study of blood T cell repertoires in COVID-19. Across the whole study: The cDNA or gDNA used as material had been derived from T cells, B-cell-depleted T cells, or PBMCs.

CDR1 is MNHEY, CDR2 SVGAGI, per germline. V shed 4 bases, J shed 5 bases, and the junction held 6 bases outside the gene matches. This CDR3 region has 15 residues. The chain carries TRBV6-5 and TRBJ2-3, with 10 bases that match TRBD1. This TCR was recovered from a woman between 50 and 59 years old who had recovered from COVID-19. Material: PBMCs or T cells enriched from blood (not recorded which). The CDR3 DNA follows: TGTGCCAGCAGTTCCAGAGGGACAGGGGTAGATACGCAGTATTTT. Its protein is CASSSRGTGVDTQYF.